This section outlines one TCR beta chain sequence together with its context. Libraries were prepared by immunoSEQ multiplex PCR; TCRdb keeps only in-frame clonotypes and omits some of them. The table lists some 380,000 clones, around 87% of them singletons, with around 1.3% in the top ten. The sample is drawn from a study of blood T cell repertoires in COVID-19. Sequenced: PBMCs or T cells enriched from blood (not recorded which). This clonotype was sampled from a man younger than 45 who had recovered from COVID-19.

CDR3 protein: CASGLGQGIQETQYF. The CDR3 DNA reads as TGTGCTAGTGGTTTGGGACAGGGCATACAAGAGACCCAGTACTTC. The gene calls are TRBV12-5 and TRBJ2-5; 7 nucleotides align to TRBD1. The J segment lost 2 bases and the V segment lost 1 base, leaving 4 bases of the junction unmatched. Germline loops: CDR1 LGHNT, CDR2 FRNRAP. The CDR3 contains 15 residues.